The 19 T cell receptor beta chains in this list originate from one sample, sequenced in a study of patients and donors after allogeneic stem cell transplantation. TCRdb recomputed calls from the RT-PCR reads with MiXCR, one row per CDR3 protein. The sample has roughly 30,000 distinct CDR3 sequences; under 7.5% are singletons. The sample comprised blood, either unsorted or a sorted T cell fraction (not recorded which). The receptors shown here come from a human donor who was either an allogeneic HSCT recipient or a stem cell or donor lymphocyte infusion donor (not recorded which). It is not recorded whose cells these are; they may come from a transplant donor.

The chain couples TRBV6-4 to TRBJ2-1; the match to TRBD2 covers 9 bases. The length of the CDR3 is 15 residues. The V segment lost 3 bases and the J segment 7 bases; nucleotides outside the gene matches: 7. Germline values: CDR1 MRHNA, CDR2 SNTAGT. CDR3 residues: CASSESSGTKNEQFF. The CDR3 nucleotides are TGTGCCAGCAGTGAGTCTAGCGGGACTAAAAATGAGCAGTTCTTC.

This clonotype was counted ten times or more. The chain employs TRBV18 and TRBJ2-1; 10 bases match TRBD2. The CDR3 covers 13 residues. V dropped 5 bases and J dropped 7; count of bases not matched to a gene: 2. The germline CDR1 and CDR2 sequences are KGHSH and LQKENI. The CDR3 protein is CASSATSGNEQFF. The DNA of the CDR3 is TGTGCCAGCTCAGCGACTAGCGGGAATGAGCAGTTCTTC. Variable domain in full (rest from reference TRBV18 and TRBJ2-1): NAGVMQNPRHLVRRRGQEARLRCSPMKGHSHVYWYRQLPEEGLKFMVYLQKENIIDESGMPKERFSAEFPKEGPSILRIQQVVRGDSAAYFCASSATSGNEQFFGPGTRLTVL.

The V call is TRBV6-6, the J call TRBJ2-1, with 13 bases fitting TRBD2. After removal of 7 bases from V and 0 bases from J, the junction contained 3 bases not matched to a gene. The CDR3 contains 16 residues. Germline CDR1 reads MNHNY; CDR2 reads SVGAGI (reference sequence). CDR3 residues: CASTRTSGSSYNEQFF. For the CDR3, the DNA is TGTGCCAGCACCAGGACTAGCGGGAGCTCCTACAATGAGCAGTTCTTC.

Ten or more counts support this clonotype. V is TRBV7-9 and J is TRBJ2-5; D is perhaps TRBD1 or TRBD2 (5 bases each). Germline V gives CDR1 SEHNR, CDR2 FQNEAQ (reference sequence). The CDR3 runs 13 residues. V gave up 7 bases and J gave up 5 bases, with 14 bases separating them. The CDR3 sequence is CASTPGRGETQYF. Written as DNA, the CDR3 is TGTGCCAGCACTCCAGGGAGAGGCGAGACCCAGTACTTC.

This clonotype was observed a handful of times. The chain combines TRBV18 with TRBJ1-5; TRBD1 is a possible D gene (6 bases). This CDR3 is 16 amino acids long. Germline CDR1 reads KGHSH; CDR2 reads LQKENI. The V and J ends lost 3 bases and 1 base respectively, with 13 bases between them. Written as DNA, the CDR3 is TGTGCCAGCTCACCTACACGGGACACCAGCAATCAGCCCCAGCATTTT. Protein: CASSPTRDTSNQPQHF.

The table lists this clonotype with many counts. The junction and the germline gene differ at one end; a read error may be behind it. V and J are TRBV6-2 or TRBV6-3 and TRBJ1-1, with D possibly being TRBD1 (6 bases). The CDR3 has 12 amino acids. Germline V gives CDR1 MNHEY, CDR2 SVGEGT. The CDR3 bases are TGTGCCAGCAGTTACAGCCAGACAGGATATTACTTT. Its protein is CASSYSQTGYYF.

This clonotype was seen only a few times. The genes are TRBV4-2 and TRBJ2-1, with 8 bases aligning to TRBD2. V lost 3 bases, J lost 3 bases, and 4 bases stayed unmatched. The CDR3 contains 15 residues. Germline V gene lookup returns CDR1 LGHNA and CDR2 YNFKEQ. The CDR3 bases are TGTGCCAGCAGCCACGGGACTAGAATCTACAATGAGCAGTTCTTC. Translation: CASSHGTRIYNEQFF.

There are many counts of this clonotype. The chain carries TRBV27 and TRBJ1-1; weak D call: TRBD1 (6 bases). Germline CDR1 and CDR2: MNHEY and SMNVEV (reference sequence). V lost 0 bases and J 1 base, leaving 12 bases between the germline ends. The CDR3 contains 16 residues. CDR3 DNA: TGTGCCAGCAGTTTATCGGCGGGGGGCAAGAACACTGAAGCTTTCTTT. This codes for CASSLSAGGKNTEAFF.

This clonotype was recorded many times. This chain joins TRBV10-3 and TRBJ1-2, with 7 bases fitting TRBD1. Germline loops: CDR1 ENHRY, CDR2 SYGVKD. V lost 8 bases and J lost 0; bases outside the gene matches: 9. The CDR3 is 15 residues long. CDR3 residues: CAIGGGGHSNYGYTF. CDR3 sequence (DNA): TGTGCCATCGGAGGGGGCGGTCATTCTAACTATGGCTACACCTTC.

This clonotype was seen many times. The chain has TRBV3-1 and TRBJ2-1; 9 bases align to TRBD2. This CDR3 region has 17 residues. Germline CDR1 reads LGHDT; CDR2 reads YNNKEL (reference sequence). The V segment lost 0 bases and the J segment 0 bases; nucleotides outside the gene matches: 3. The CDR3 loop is CASSQDSGSLSYNEQFF. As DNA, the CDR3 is TGTGCCAGCAGCCAAGATAGCGGGAGTCTCTCCTACAATGAGCAGTTCTTC.

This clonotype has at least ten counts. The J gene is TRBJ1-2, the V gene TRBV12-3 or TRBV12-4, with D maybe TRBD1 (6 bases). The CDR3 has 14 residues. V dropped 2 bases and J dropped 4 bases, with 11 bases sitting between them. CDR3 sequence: CASSLRRQVYGYTF. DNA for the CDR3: TGTGCCAGCAGTTTACGGAGACAGGTCTATGGCTACACCTTC.

The CDR3 loop reads CATSDAVTEQFF. CDR3 nucleotide sequence: TGTGCCACCAGTGATGCTGTTACGGAGCAGTTCTTC. This chain links TRBV24-1 with TRBJ2-1; D not certain. Germline CDR1 reads KGHDR; CDR2 reads SFDVKD. V was cut by 3 bases and J by 10 bases, with 9 bases left in between. This CDR3 is 12 amino acids long.

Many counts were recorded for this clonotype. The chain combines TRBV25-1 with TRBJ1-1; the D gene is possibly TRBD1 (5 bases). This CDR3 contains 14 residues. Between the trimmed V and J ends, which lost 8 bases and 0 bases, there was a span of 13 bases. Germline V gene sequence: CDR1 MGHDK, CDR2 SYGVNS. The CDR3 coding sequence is TGTGCCAGCGTGCGGGACGGCATGAACACTGAAGCTTTCTTT. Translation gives CASVRDGMNTEAFF.

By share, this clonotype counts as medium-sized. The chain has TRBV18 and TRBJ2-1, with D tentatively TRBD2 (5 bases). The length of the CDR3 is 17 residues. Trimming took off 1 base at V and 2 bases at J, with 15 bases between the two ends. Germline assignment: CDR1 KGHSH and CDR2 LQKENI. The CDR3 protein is CASSPLGIANTYNEQFF. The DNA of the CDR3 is TGTGCCAGCTCACCACTAGGAATAGCGAACACCTACAATGAGCAGTTCTTC.

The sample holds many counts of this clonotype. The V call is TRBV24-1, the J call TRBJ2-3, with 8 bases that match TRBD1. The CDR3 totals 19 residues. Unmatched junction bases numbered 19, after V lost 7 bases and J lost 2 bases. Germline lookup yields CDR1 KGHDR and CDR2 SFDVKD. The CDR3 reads CATSIRPGQDGTFTDTQYF. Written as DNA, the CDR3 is TGTGCCACCAGCATCAGACCGGGACAGGACGGGACATTCACAGATACGCAGTATTTT.

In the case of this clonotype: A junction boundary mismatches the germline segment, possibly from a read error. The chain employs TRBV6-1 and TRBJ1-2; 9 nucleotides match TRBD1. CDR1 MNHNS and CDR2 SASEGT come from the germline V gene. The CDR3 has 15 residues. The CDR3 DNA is TGTGCCAGCAGTTACCGCGGACAGGGGACCTATGCCTACACCTTC. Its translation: CASSYRGQGTYAYTF.

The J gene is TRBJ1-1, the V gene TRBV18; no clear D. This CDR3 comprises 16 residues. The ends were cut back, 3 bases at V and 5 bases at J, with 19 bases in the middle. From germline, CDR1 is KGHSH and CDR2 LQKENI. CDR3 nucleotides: TGTGCCAGCTCACCCGGTATGACGCCGAGGAAGACTGAAGCTTTCTTT. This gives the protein CASSPGMTPRKTEAFF.

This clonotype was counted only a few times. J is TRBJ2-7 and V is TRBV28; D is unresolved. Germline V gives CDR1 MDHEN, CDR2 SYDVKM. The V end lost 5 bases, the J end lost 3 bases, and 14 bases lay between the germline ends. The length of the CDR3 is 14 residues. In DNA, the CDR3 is TGTGCCAGCAGTGGGTTCCCGTACCTCTACGAGCAGTACTTC. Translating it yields CASSGFPYLYEQYF. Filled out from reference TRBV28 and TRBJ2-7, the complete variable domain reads DVKVTQSSRYLVKRTGEKVFLECVQDMDHENMFWYRQDPGLGLRLIYFSYDVKMKEKGDIPEGYSVSREKKERFSLILESASTNQTSMYLCASSGFPYLYEQYFGPGTRLTVT.

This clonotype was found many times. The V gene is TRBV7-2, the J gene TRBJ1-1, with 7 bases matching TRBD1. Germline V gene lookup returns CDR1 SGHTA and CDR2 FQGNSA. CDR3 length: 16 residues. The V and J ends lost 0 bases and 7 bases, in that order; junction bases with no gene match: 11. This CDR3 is CASSLALGQGVVEAFF. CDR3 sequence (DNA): TGTGCCAGCAGCTTAGCGCTCGGGCAGGGGGTCGTTGAAGCTTTCTTT.